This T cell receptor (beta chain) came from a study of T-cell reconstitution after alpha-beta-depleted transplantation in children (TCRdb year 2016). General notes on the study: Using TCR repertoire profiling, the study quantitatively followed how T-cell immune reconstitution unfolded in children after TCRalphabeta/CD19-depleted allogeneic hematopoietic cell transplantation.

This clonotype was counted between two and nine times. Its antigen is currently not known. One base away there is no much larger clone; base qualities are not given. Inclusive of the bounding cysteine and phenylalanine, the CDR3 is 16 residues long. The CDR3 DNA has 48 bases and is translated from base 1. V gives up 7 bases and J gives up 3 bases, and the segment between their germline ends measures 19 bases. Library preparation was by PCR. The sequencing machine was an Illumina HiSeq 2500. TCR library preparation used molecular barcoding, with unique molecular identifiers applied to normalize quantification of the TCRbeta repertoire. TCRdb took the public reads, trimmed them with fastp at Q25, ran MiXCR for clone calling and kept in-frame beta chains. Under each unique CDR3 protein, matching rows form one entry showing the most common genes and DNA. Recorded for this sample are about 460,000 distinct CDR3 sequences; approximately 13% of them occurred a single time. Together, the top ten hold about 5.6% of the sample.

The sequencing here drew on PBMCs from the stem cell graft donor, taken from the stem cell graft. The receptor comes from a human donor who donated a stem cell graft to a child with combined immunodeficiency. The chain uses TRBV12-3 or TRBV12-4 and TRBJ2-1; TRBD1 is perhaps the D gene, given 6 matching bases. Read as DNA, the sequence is TGTGCCAGCACCTTAGCCCACAGGGTGGGCTACAATGAGCAGTTCTTC. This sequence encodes CASTLAHRVGYNEQFF.